A selection of T cell receptor beta chains follows, all from one sample in a study of blood T cell repertoires in COVID-19. Measured with immunoSEQ multiplex PCR; TCRdb has only the in-frame clones, and not every one. The table records hundreds of thousands of clones, around 85% of them present only once. The sequenced sample consisted of peripheral blood. The origin of the receptors is a man aged 80 or over with acute or convalescent COVID-19. Each CDR3 is given with its conserved first and last residue. A D gene is named only where the DNA matches it firmly. The size field is filled for only some rows; it gives once, few, many or a size class.

abundance,j_gene,v_gene,d_gene,CDR3aa
-,TRBJ1-5,TRBV7-3,TRBD1,CASSLYLRGGQGNQPQHF
-,TRBJ1-2,TRBV6-5,TRBD1,CASIRGTGSGYTF
-,TRBJ2-7,TRBV14,-,CASSQAEAGTKRESQYF
once,TRBJ2-1,TRBV29-1,-,CSVEGQGGAVVYNEQFF
-,TRBJ1-3,TRBV5-1,-,CASSLEGSGNTIYF
-,TRBJ1-5,TRBV2,-,CASSGGGGYQPQHF
-,TRBJ1-2,TRBV29-1,-,CSVDASLRDTLFDGYGYTF
-,TRBJ1-6,TRBV6-1,-,CASSVGKNYVNSPLHF
once,TRBJ1-2,TRBV6-5,TRBD1,CASRPTGGAYGYTF
-,TRBJ2-1,TRBV30,TRBD2,CAWSDQRGGVNNEQFF
-,TRBJ1-2,TRBV28,TRBD1,CASSWGDRALFYGYTF
-,TRBJ1-3,TRBV5-4,TRBD1,CASSLRTGPSGTDTIYF
-,TRBJ2-3,TRBV2,-,CASSEWSPGTTDTQYF
-,TRBJ2-1,TRBV5-1,-,CASSLSEGLRRYNEQFF
-,TRBJ1-5,TRBV2,TRBD1,CASRGTENSNQPQHF
-,TRBJ1-4,TRBV7-9,-,CASSLWQVATNEKLFF
-,TRBJ1-1,TRBV13,-,CASSSVSPNTEAFF
-,TRBJ2-7,TRBV6-5,-,CASSYSWRGTYEQYF
-,TRBJ1-2,TRBV2,-,CASRISEPYGYTF
-,TRBJ1-2,TRBV18,TRBD1,CASSLSDRDFYGYTF
few,TRBJ2-3,TRBV27,TRBD1,CASSLSTGGLDTQYF
once,TRBJ2-2,TRBV11-3,TRBD2,CASSKRTSGPTGELFF
-,TRBJ2-5,TRBV7-9,-,CASSLVEWTKSETQYF
-,TRBJ2-1,TRBV4-2,TRBD2,CASSQERTSGGANEQFF
many,TRBJ2-7,TRBV13,TRBD2,CASSFPMGGSSYEQYF
-,TRBJ1-1,TRBV12-5,-,CASARETTEAFF
-,TRBJ1-2,TRBV24-1,-,CATSGGPEGYTF
-,TRBJ1-5,TRBV6-5,TRBD1,CASSSLWDSSNQPQHF
-,TRBJ1-2,TRBV7-9,-,CASSPPGGGNYGYTF
-,TRBJ1-4,TRBV4-2,-,CASSQAGTRNEKLFF
few,TRBJ1-6,TRBV24-1,-,CATSDSRTGNSPLHF
-,TRBJ2-5,TRBV2,-,CASSELRETQYF
once,TRBJ1-1,TRBV6-5,-,CASSFRQVNTEAFF
-,TRBJ2-2,TRBV19,-,CASSILGTTGELFF
-,TRBJ2-1,TRBV24-1,TRBD2,CATSDSPGRLAGNEQFF
-,TRBJ1-2,TRBV18,-,CASSPRLAADGGYGYTF
-,TRBJ2-5,TRBV9,-,CASSVGSWQETQYF
-,TRBJ2-7,TRBV9,-,CASSVAGRRGLYEQYF
-,TRBJ2-7,TRBV7-8,-,CASTRGAGMVSYEQYF